Listed here is a single TCR beta chain. The data originate from a study of blood T cell repertoires in COVID-19. Profiling relied on immunoSEQ multiplex PCR, and the TCRdb table lists in-frame clones only, not all of them. The data contain some 70,000 clones, more than 85% of them singletons. CDR3 size: 17 residues. Germline assignment: CDR1 SGHVS and CDR2 FQNEAQ. V lost 5 bases and J lost 5; bases outside the gene matches: 14. The chain recombines TRBV7-8 with TRBJ2-1, with 8 bases identical to TRBD2. This clonotype originated in a man in his forties with COVID-19, enrolled during active disease. The specimen sequenced was peripheral blood. CDR3 coding DNA: TGTGCCAGCAGCGCCACTCTCCGGGGGGGCGGTCACAATGAGCAGTTCTTC. This translates into CASSATLRGGGHNEQFF.